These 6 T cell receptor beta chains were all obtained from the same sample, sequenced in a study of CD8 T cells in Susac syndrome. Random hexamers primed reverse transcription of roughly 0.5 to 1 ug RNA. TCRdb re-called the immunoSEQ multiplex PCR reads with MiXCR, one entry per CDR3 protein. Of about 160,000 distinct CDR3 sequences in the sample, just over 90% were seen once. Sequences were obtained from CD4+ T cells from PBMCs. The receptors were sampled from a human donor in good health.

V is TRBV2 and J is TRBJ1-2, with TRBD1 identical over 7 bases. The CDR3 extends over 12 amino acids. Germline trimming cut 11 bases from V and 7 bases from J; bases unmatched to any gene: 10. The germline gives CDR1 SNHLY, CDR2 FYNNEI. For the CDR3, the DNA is TGTGCCCGGCGACAGGGATCCCTTGGCTACACCTTC. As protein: CARRQGSLGYTF.

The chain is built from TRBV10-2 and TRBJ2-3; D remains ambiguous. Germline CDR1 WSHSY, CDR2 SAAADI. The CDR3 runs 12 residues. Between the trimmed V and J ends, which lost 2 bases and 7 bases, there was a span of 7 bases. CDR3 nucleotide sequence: TGCGCCAGCAGTGAGGGCCACAATACGCAGTATTTT. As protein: CASSEGHNTQYF.

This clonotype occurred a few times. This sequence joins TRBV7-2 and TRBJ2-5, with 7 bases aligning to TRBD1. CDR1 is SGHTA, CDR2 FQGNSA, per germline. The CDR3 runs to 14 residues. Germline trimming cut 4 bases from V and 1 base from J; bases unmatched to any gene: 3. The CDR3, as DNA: TGTGCCAGCAGCTATGACAGGGTCCAAGAGACCCAGTACTTC. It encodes CASSYDRVQETQYF. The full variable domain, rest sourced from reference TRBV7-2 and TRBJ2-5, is GAGVSQSPSNKVTEKGKDVELRCDPISGHTALYWYRQSLGQGLEFLIYFQGNSAPDKSGLPSDRFSAERTGGSVSTLTIQRTQQEDSAVYLCASSYDRVQETQYFGPGTRLLVL.

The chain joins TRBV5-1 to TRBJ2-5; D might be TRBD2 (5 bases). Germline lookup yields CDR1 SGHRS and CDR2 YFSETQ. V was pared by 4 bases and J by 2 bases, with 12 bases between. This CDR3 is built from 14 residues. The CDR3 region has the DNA TGCGCCAGCAGCCCTGGACTTCCACAAGAGACCCAGTACTTC. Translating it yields CASSPGLPQETQYF.

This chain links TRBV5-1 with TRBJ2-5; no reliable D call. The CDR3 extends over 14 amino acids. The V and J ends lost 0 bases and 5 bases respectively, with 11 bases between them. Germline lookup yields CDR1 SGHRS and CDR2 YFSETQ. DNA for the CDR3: TGCGCCAGCAGCTTGGACCCAAGGAGCGAGACCCAGTACTTC. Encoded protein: CASSLDPRSETQYF.

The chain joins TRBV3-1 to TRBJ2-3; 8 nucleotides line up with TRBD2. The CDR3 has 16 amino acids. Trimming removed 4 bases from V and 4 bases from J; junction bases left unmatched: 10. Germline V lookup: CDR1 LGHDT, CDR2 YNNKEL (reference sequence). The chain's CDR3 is CASSPRRGVFPDTQYF. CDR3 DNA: TGTGCCAGCAGCCCTAGGCGGGGGGTTTTCCCAGATACGCAGTATTTT.